This T cell receptor beta chain was sequenced for a study of blood T cell repertoires in COVID-19. Germline loops: CDR1 MGHRA, CDR2 YSYEKL. This CDR3 contains 15 residues. Between the trimmed V and J ends, which lost 0 bases and 0 bases, there was a span of 5 bases. Data came from immunoSEQ multiplex PCR; TCRdb stores just in-frame clones and leaves some out. Among roughly 440,000 clones, around 89% were seen once, and the ten largest hold around 12%. While infection was still active, Seattle patients were enrolled and then followed longitudinally. The clonotype originates from a woman in her forties or fifties with COVID-19, enrolled during active disease. Sequencing input: peripheral blood. The rearrangement joins TRBV4-1 to TRBJ2-2, with a tentative D call TRBD1 (5 bases). Here the CDR3 DNA reads TGCGCCAGCAGCCAAGAAGGGGCGAACACCGGGGAGCTGTTTTTT. Its translation is CASSQEGANTGELFF.